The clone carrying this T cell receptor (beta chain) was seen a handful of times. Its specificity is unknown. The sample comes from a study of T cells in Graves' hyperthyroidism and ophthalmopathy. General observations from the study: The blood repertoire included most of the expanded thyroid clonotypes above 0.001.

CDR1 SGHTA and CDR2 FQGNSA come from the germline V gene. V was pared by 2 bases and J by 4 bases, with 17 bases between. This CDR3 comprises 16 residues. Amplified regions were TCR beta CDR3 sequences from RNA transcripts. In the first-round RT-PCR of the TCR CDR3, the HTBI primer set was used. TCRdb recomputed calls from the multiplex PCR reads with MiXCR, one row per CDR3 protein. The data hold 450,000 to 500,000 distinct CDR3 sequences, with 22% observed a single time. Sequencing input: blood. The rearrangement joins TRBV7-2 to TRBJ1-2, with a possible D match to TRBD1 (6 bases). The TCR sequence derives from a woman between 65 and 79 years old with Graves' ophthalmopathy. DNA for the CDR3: TGTGCCAGCAGCTTATCCAGGACAGCGGAGGCCTATGGCTACACCTTC. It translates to CASSLSRTAEAYGYTF.